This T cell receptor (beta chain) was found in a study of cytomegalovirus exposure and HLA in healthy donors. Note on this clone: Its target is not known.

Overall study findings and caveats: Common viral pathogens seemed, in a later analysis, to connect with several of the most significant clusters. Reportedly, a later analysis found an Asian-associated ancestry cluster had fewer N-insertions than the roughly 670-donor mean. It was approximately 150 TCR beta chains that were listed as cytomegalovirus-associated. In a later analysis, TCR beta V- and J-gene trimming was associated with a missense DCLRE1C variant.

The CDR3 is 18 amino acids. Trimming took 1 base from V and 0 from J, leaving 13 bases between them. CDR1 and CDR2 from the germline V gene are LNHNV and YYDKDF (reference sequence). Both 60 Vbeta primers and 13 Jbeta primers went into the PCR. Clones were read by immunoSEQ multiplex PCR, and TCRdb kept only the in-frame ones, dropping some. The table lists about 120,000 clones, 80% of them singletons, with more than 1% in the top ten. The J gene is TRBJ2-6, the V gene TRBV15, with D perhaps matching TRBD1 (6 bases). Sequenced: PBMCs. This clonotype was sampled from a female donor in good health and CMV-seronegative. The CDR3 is CATSRGRTAASGANVLTF. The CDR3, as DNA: TGTGCCACCAGCAGAGGGCGGACAGCTGCCTCTGGGGCCAACGTCCTGACTTTC.